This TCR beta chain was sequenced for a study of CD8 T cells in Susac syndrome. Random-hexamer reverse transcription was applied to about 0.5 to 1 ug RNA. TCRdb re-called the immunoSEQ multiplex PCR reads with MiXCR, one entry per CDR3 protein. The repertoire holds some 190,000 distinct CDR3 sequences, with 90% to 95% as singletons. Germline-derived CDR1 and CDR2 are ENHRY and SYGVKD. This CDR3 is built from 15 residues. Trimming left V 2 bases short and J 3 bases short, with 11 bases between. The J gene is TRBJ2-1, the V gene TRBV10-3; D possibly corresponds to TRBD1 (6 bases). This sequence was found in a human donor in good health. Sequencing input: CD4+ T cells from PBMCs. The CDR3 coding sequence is TGTGCCATCAGTGAGGCCTTGACAGGCTACAATGAGCAGTTCTTC. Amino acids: CAISEALTGYNEQFF.